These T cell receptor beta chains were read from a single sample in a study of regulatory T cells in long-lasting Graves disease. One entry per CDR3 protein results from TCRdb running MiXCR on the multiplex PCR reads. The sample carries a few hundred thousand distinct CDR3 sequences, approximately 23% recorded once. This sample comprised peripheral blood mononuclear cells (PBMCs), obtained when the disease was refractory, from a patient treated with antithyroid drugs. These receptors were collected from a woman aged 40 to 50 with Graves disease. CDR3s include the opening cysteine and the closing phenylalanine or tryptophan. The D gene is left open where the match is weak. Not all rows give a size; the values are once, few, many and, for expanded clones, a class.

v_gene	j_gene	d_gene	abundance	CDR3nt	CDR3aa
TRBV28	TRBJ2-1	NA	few	TGTGCCAGCAGCCTTCCCTTATTGACTAGAAGGGATAATGAGCAGTTCTTC	CASSLPLLTRRDNEQFF
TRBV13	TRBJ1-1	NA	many	TGTGCCAGCAGCTACCGGGGCGGCACTGAAGCTTTCTTT	CASSYRGGTEAFF
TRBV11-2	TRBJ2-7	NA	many	TGTGCCAGCAGCTTAGCAGGGACGACGCACGAGCAGTACTTC	CASSLAGTTHEQYF
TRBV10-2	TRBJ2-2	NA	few	TGCGCCAGCAGTGGGTCTAGGGTCGACTCGTCCGGGGAGCTGTTTTTT	CASSGSRVDSSGELFF
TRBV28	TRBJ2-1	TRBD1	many	TGTGCCAGCAGATCAGGCTGGACAGGGGACAACAATGAGCAGTTCTTC	CASRSGWTGDNNEQFF
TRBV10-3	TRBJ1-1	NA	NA	TGTGCCATCAGCGAACACGGGAACACTGAAGCTTTCTTT	CAISEHGNTEAFF
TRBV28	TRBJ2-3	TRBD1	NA	TGTGCCAGCAGGGGACATCCAGGACAGGCTTACACAGATACGCAGTATTTT	CASRGHPGQAYTDTQYF
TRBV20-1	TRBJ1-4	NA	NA	TGCAGTGCTAGATGGGGGCGGGGGGGCTTTAATGAAAAACTGTTTTTT	CSARWGRGGFNEKLFF
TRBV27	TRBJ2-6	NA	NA	TGTGCCAGCAGTCCCCGGCAGGCAACTGGGGCCAACGTCCTGACTTTC	CASSPRQATGANVLTF
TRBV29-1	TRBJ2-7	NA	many	TGCAGCGCGAGGGGGGACACCCACGAGCAGTACTTC	CSARGDTHEQYF
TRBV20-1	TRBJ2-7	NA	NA	TGCAGGGCCTATGGGGGGGCCCTTCTCTCCTACGAGCAGTACTTC	CRAYGGALLSYEQYF
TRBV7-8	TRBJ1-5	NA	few	TGTGCCAGCAGCTCCAGGTTGGGGCAGCCCCAGCATTTT	CASSSRLGQPQHF
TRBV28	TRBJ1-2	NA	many	TGTGCCAGCAGTTTTGGGGGCGGCTACACCTTC	CASSFGGGYTF
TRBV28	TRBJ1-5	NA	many	TGTGCCAGCAGTTTACCAGGGAGAAAAGGCAATCAGCCCCAGCATTTT	CASSLPGRKGNQPQHF
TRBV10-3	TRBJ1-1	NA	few	TGTGCCATCAGTTCGGGGTTGAACACTGAAGCTTTCTTT	CAISSGLNTEAFF
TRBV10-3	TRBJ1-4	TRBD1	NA	TGTGCCATCAGTGAGAGTACAGGGGCGCCTGAAAAACTGTTTTTT	CAISESTGAPEKLFF
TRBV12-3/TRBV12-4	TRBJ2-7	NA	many	TGTGCCAGCAGTTTCTCGGAGCGGAAAGCCTACGAGCAGTACTTC	CASSFSERKAYEQYF